The 20 T cell receptor beta chains below were found in one sample sequenced in a study of blood T cell repertoires in COVID-19 (dated by TCRdb to 2020 to 2022). The library was made by the immunoSEQ multiplex PCR assay. Held by TCRdb, this immuneACCESS table contains in-frame sequences only and omits some clones. Under half of the omission traces to an unresolved V gene where checked; the cause of the rest is unknown. Within this sample are some 50,000 clones, with around 87% of them counted one time only. 7.8% of the sample belongs to the ten largest clones. The sample taken for sequencing was peripheral blood. The receptor source for this set is a man aged 45-65 years with active COVID-19.

The V and J genes are TRBV5-1 and TRBJ2-5; tentatively, D is TRBD1 (5 bases). Trimming removed 0 bases at V and 0 bases at J, with 9 bases between. The CDR3 has 15 amino acids. Germline V gives CDR1 SGHRS, CDR2 YFSETQ. CDR3 loop: CASSLVPGNQETQYF. CDR3 bases: TGCGCCAGCAGCTTGGTCCCAGGGAACCAAGAGACCCAGTACTTC.

The J gene is TRBJ2-5, the V gene TRBV30; TRBD1 is a possible D gene (5 bases). This CDR3 contains 14 residues. The V end lost 5 bases, the J end lost 2 bases, and 15 bases lay between the germline ends. Germline CDR1 reads GTSNPN; CDR2 reads SVGIG (reference sequence). CDR3 in DNA: TGTGCCTGGGGAAGGGGTGTGGGTCAAGAGACCCAGTACTTC. Translation: CAWGRGVGQETQYF.

This rearrangement joins TRBV5-1 to TRBJ2-1, with TRBD2 matching over 7 bases. Germline assignment: CDR1 SGHRS and CDR2 YFSETQ. The length of the CDR3 is 15 residues. V lost 5 bases to trimming and J lost 7 bases; unmatched junction nucleotides: 12. The CDR3 spells CASRPLAGVGNEQFF. The CDR3 DNA is TGCGCCAGCAGACCCCTTGCGGGAGTAGGAAATGAGCAGTTCTTC.

J is TRBJ1-4 and V is TRBV7-2, with 7 bases lining up with TRBD1. The V gene's germline CDR1 is SGHTA and CDR2 FQGNSA. J lost 3 bases, V lost 4 bases, and 5 bases had no gene match. This CDR3 contains 15 residues. The chain's CDR3 is CASSSTGQSNEKLFF. The CDR3 DNA is TGTGCCAGCAGCTCCACGGGACAGTCTAATGAAAAACTGTTTTTT.

V gene TRBV4-3 combines with J gene TRBJ1-1; D gene uncertain. Germline values: CDR1 LGHNA, CDR2 YSLEER. The V and J ends lost 1 base and 3 bases respectively, with 3 bases between them. The CDR3 covers 12 residues. CDR3 in amino acids: CASSQADTEAFF. CDR3 in DNA: TGCGCCAGCAGCCAAGCAGACACTGAAGCTTTCTTT.

This clone has a handful of counts. The chain uses TRBV5-1 and TRBJ1-1; no firm D call. The CDR3 is made up of 15 amino acids. The germline V and J ends were trimmed by 0 bases and 1 base, with 10 bases remaining between them. From germline, CDR1 is SGHRS and CDR2 YFSETQ. The CDR3 coding sequence is TGCGCCAGCAGCTTGGGTCCGGCAGGGAACACTGAAGCTTTCTTT. Its protein is CASSLGPAGNTEAFF.

This chain links TRBV30 with TRBJ2-7; the D gene is possibly TRBD1 (6 bases). Trimming took off 0 bases at V and 5 bases at J, with 14 bases between the two ends. Per germline, CDR1 GTSNPN and CDR2 SVGIG (reference sequence). The CDR3 has 14 residues. The CDR3 sequence: CAWSVLWGPHEQYF. The CDR3 nucleotides are TGTGCCTGGAGTGTACTCTGGGGGCCGCACGAGCAGTACTTC.

This clone appeared a few times. The chain joins TRBV2 to TRBJ1-5; no firm D call. V was pared by 3 bases and J by 3 bases, with 9 bases between. The CDR3 is 14 residues long. Germline V CDR1 and CDR2: SNHLY, FYNNEI. CDR3 residues: CASSDFSDNQPQHF. The DNA for the CDR3 is TGTGCCAGCAGTGACTTCTCAGACAATCAGCCCCAGCATTTT.

The chain has TRBV28 and TRBJ1-5; no firm D call. CDR1 and CDR2 from the germline V gene are MDHEN and SYDVKM. The CDR3 loop spans 14 amino acids. Trimming removed 6 bases from V and 2 bases from J, with 11 bases in between. CDR3 sequence (DNA): TGTGCCAGCAGCCGCATAAGAGGCAATCAGCCCCAGCATTTT. The encoded protein is CASSRIRGNQPQHF. Together with reference TRBV28 and TRBJ1-5, the CDR3 gives the full variable domain: DVKVTQSSRYLVKRTGEKVFLECVQDMDHENMFWYRQDPGLGLRLIYFSYDVKMKEKGDIPEGYSVSREKKERFSLILESASTNQTSMYLCASSRIRGNQPQHFGDGTRLSIL.

The CDR3 DNA follows: TGTGCCAGCAGTTCAATTGCAGGAAGGAGGAGCTCCTACAATGAGCAGTTCTTC. This sequence encodes CASSSIAGRRSSYNEQFF. This rearrangement joins TRBV28 to TRBJ2-1; D possibly corresponds to TRBD2 (5 bases). The germline V gene encodes CDR1 MDHEN and CDR2 SYDVKM. This CDR3 is built from 18 residues. Between the trimmed V and J ends, which lost 4 bases and 0 bases, there was a span of 19 bases.

The gene calls are TRBV20-1 and TRBJ1-4; D is possibly TRBD1 (5 bases). Germline values: CDR1 DFQATT, CDR2 SNEGSKA (reference sequence). This CDR3 is built from 14 residues. Between the trimmed V and J ends, which lost 3 bases and 6 bases, there was a span of 14 bases. The CDR3 here is CSASFTGDHEKLFF. DNA of the CDR3: TGCAGTGCTAGTTTCACGGGGGACCATGAAAAACTGTTTTTT.

This chain joins TRBV6-5 and TRBJ1-5; 8 bases fit TRBD1. J lost 2 bases, V lost 8 bases, and 2 bases had no gene match. Per the germline V gene, CDR1 is MNHEY and CDR2 is SVGAGI. CDR3 size: 13 residues. The CDR3 protein is CASGTGRNQPQHF. The CDR3 DNA reads TGTGCCAGCGGGACAGGCCGCAATCAGCCCCAGCATTTT.

This chain joins TRBV9 and TRBJ1-2; D remains unclear. The germline CDR1 and CDR2 sequences are SGDLS and YYNGEE. This CDR3 contains 12 residues. Deletions cut 4 bases from V and 8 bases from J, with 12 bases between. The CDR3: CASSLREGGYTF. CDR3 coding DNA: TGTGCCAGCAGCCTTCGTGAGGGAGGCTACACCTTC.

The rearrangement uses TRBV5-4 and TRBJ2-6, with D possibly matching TRBD2 (6 bases). The V end lost 2 bases, the J end lost 4 bases, and 10 bases lay between the germline ends. The CDR3 is 15 residues long. From germline, CDR1 is SGHNT and CDR2 YYREEE (reference sequence). The CDR3 loop is CASSFPAGGANVLTF. DNA of the CDR3: TGTGCCAGCAGCTTCCCCGCGGGAGGGGCCAACGTCCTGACTTTC.

The gene calls are TRBV19 and TRBJ2-2; maybe TRBD2 (5 bases). Looked up from germline, CDR1 is LNHDA and CDR2 is SQIVND (reference sequence). Trimming took off 7 bases at V and 4 bases at J, with 16 bases between the two ends. The CDR3 has 15 amino acids. The CDR3 protein is CASTLPGRGTGELFF. The CDR3 bases are TGTGCCAGTACCCTCCCGGGGAGAGGCACCGGGGAGCTGTTTTTT.

This chain joins TRBV2 and TRBJ2-3, with TRBD2 matching over 9 bases. Germline-derived CDR1 and CDR2 are SNHLY and FYNNEI. V trimming: 4 bases; J trimming: 2 bases; junction bases outside the gene matches: 4. This CDR3 is built from 15 residues. CDR3 amino acids: CASSVLAGNTDTQYF. The CDR3 DNA follows: TGTGCCAGCAGTGTTCTAGCGGGGAACACAGATACGCAGTATTTT. Full variable domain (missing parts from reference TRBV2 and TRBJ2-3): EPEVTQTPSHQVTQMGQEVILRCVPISNHLYFYWYRQILGQKVEFLVSFYNNEISEKSEIFDDQFSVERPDGSNFTLKIRSTKLEDSAMYFCASSVLAGNTDTQYFGPGTRLTVL.

The chain has TRBV5-1 and TRBJ2-3, with D perhaps TRBD2 (6 bases). This CDR3 has 14 amino acids. V was trimmed by 0 bases and J by 4 bases, leaving 9 bases between them. Germline V CDR1 and CDR2: SGHRS, YFSETQ. The CDR3 region has the DNA TGCGCCAGCAGCTTGGGGAGGGCGGCAGATACGCAGTATTTT. It specifies CASSLGRAADTQYF.

This rearrangement joins TRBV5-1 to TRBJ2-4; D possibly corresponds to TRBD1 (6 bases). From germline, CDR1 is SGHRS and CDR2 YFSETQ. There are 13 residues in the CDR3. The V and J ends lost 4 bases and 6 bases respectively, with 11 bases between them. CDR3 protein: CASSAEGVNIQYF. Here the CDR3 DNA reads TGCGCCAGCAGCGCTGAGGGGGTAAACATTCAGTACTTC.

This rearrangement joins TRBV7-2 to TRBJ2-2; 10 bases align to TRBD2. The CDR3 contains 16 residues. CDR1 and CDR2 (germline): SGHTA, FQGNSA. Trimming cost V 5 bases and J 1 base; bases outside gene matches: 4. CDR3 nucleotides: TGTGCCAGCAGCCCCATAGCGGGAGGGAACACCGGGGAGCTGTTTTTT. Translating it yields CASSPIAGGNTGELFF.

This sequence joins TRBV7-9 and TRBJ2-3; D perhaps matches TRBD1 (5 bases). CDR3 length equals 15 residues. Germline values: CDR1 SEHNR, CDR2 FQNEAQ (reference sequence). The V and J ends lost 3 bases and 1 base respectively, with 11 bases between them. The CDR3 loop is CASSFRGRGTDTQYF. CDR3 nucleotide sequence: TGTGCCAGCAGCTTCCGCGGCAGGGGCACAGATACGCAGTATTTT. Variable domain in full (rest from reference TRBV7-9 and TRBJ2-3): DTGVSQNPRHKITKRGQNVTFRCDPISEHNRLYWYRQTLGQGPEFLTYFQNEAQLEKSRLLSDRFSAERPKGSFSTLEIQRTEQGDSAMYLCASSFRGRGTDTQYFGPGTRLTVL.